This T cell receptor (beta chain) emerged from a study of T cells in tuberculosis (dated by TCRdb to the late 2010s). Context from the whole study: The study combined CD1B tetramers and high-throughput TCR immunosequencing to characterize T cells specific for the mycobacterial lipid antigen glucose monomycolate (GMM). In a South African clinical cohort, IGRA-negative adolescents, IGRA-positive adolescents with latent tuberculosis and adults with active tuberculosis were compared, with fewer than eleven people in each group. PBMC from active tuberculosis patients were archived either before standard anti-tuberculosis treatment began or within 7 days of the start of that treatment.

As concerns this clone: Its antigen target is currently unknown. Within one base of it there is no much larger clone, and no base qualities were kept.

The sample's time point, from its label and the paper: new active TB diagnosis, blood taken before or within 7 days of starting treatment. The active tuberculosis patients were newly diagnosed, HIV-seronegative South African adults aged 18 years or older. Confirmation of active tuberculosis came from positive sputum smear microscopy and/or a positive M. tuberculosis culture. Immunosequencing was performed on unsorted cryopreserved PBMC and covered approximately 110,000 T cells per clinical donor on average. In the germline V gene, CDR1 corresponds to SGHRS and CDR2 to YFSETQ. The CDR3 goes from the cysteine to the phenylalanine over 15 residues. Of all the DNA, just the CDR3 is kept, 45 bases in frame from base 1. V lost 0 bases and J lost 7 bases, and the count of bases not matched to a germline gene is 8. TCR libraries were generated with the immunoSEQ multiplex PCR assay, using TCR-beta and/or TCR-alpha/delta assays for each sample. The amplified TCR libraries were sequenced on the Illumina high-throughput platform. As for how the authors treated the data: Clustering and dimensionality reduction relied on pairwise TCRdist distances among GMM-specific receptors from T cells that were either sorted ex vivo or expanded in vitro. Each clinical repertoire was assigned a mean NN-distance score, defined as the average TCRdist to the nearest 10% of tetramer-positive reference sequences. GEM TCR motif frequency was calculated as the fraction of unique TCRs that matched known GEM sequences in V/J usage and CDR3 length. Linear discriminant analysis with leave-one-out cross-validation, implemented in scikit-learn, was used to classify active tuberculosis. Not all clones reach the TCRdb copy of this immuneACCESS table, which keeps in-frame sequences only. Checked studies attribute under half of the gap to unresolved V genes and leave the rest unexplained. The V and J calls and the clone size are those of that table, but D and trimming were determined from the DNA. This sample gives 25,000 to 35,000 clones in total; around 90% of them show up just once. Together, the top ten hold 5.5% to 8% of the sample.

On the study overall, not on this receptor specifically: Clinical samples were selected based on the availability of cryopreserved specimens, with adults included as active tuberculosis cases and adolescents included as controls. With the diverse GMM-specific repertoire as input, a classifier achieved 80% to 90% accuracy (AUROC 0.7 to 0.95), whereas GEM motif frequencies as input gave 70% accuracy. Compared with IGRA-negative controls, TCR-alpha repertoires from active tuberculosis had smaller mean NN-distances to GMM-specific TCRs, which suggests that these TCRs underwent clonal expansion. The smaller NN-distances in active tuberculosis patients were driven in part by shorter CDR3-alpha lengths, while the difference seen for TCR-beta was not statistically significant.

The receptor comes from an adult with tuberculosis. Sequenced here: PBMCs, sampled at tuberculosis diagnosis. Recombination connected TRBV5-1 to TRBJ2-5; 8 of the junction bases match TRBD2. Here the CDR3 is given as CASSLEFLAGGTQYF. The nucleotide sequence is TGCGCCAGCAGCTTGGAGTTCCTAGCGGGTGGGACCCAGTACTTC.